The 14 T cell receptor beta chains below were found in one sample sequenced in a study of blood T cell repertoires in COVID-19. Assay: immunoSEQ multiplex PCR; the TCRdb copy retains only in-frame clones and omits some. The data contain 200,000 to 300,000 clones, approximately 90% of them singletons. Sequences were obtained from peripheral blood. Receptor source: a middle-aged woman with acute or convalescent COVID-19.

The CDR3 region has the DNA TGTGCCAGCAGCTTAGCTTACAGGGGGCGAGGGGGCTACACCTTC. Protein sequence: CASSLAYRGRGGYTF. V gene TRBV11-2 combines with J gene TRBJ1-2; 9 bases line up with TRBD1. Looked up from germline, CDR1 is SGHAT and CDR2 is FQNNGV. The V gene end was trimmed by 1 base and the J gene end by 8 bases; junction bases not matched to a gene: 8. The CDR3 has 15 residues.

The rearrangement uses TRBV7-9 and TRBJ2-2; 9 bases line up with TRBD1. V shed 3 bases, J shed 5 bases, and the junction held 1 base outside the gene matches. Germline CDR1 and CDR2: SEHNR and FQNEAQ (reference sequence). CDR3 length: 14 amino acids. CDR3 in amino acids: CASSLTGGTGELFF. The CDR3 region has the DNA TGTGCCAGCAGCTTGACAGGGGGTACCGGGGAGCTGTTTTTT.

This clone was counted a single time. The chain's CDR3 is CASSSGGGTEAFF. The CDR3 nucleotides read TGTGCCAGCAGTTCCGGCGGGGGGACTGAAGCTTTCTTT. The chain links TRBV7-8 to TRBJ1-1; D is perhaps TRBD1 (5 bases). Germline V gene data show CDR1 as SGHVS and CDR2 as FQNEAQ. The CDR3 sequence is 13 residues long. Trimming took off 6 bases at V and 5 bases at J, with 13 bases between the two ends.

In this sample, this clone turned up a few times. This rearrangement joins TRBV2 to TRBJ1-1; no clear D. This CDR3 comprises 13 residues. Trimming pared 6 bases from V and 1 base from J, leaving 9 bases between. CDR1 and CDR2 from the germline V gene are SNHLY and FYNNEI. This CDR3 is CASSIKPNTEAFF. Written as DNA, the CDR3 is TGTGCCAGCAGCATTAAGCCGAACACTGAAGCTTTCTTT.

The rearrangement joins TRBV25-1 to TRBJ2-4; 9 bases agree with TRBD2. The ends lost 2 bases at V and 0 bases at J; junction bases unmatched: 5. The length of the CDR3 is 17 residues. Germline CDR1 is MGHDK and CDR2 is SYGVNS. The CDR3 bases are TGTGCCAGCAGTGAAGTCGGGACTAGCCTAGCCAAAAACATTCAGTACTTC. This encodes CASSEVGTSLAKNIQYF.

V is TRBV19 and J is TRBJ1-1; TRBD1 is a possible D gene (5 bases). The germline gives CDR1 LNHDA, CDR2 SQIVND (reference sequence). The V gene lost 1 base and the J gene lost 4 bases, with 10 bases spanning the gap. The CDR3 covers 14 residues. The CDR3 nucleotides read TGTGCCAGTAGTATAGCGCAGGGAAGCACTGAAGCTTTCTTT. Its protein product is CASSIAQGSTEAFF.

The V call is TRBV7-9, the J call TRBJ1-5; tentatively, D is TRBD1 (6 bases). The length of the CDR3 is 13 residues. Germline values: CDR1 SEHNR, CDR2 FQNEAQ (reference sequence). V was cut by 1 base and J by 12 bases, with 13 bases left in between. CDR3: CASSLESGQIQHF. Written as DNA, the CDR3 is TGTGCCAGCAGCTTAGAGTCCGGACAGATCCAGCATTTT.

The chain carries TRBV2 and TRBJ2-7; the D is unclear. The V gene lost 3 bases and the J gene lost 4 bases, with 10 bases spanning the gap. Germline assignment: CDR1 SNHLY and CDR2 FYNNEI. The CDR3 length is 13 residues. For the CDR3, the DNA is TGTGCCAGCAGTGACTTAAGTGAGTACGAGCAGTACGTC. Protein sequence: CASSDLSEYEQYV.

This clone came up once. The gene calls are TRBV30 and TRBJ1-1, with D possibly being TRBD1 (5 bases). Germline CDR1 GTSNPN, CDR2 SVGIG (reference sequence). The CDR3 has 15 residues. The V and J ends lost 5 bases and 3 bases respectively, with 19 bases between them. This CDR3 is CAWGTPGTTDTEAFF. CDR3 DNA sequence: TGTGCCTGGGGTACGCCCGGGACTACGGACACTGAAGCTTTCTTT.

The chain is built from TRBV7-9 and TRBJ1-1; D possibly corresponds to TRBD1 (6 bases). Deletions cut 5 bases from V and 6 bases from J, with 10 bases between. The germline V gene encodes CDR1 SEHNR and CDR2 FQNEAQ (reference sequence). CDR3 length: 12 amino acids. CDR3 DNA sequence: TGTGCCAGCAGCAGGACAGATGCTGAAGCTTTCTTT. It encodes CASSRTDAEAFF.

This clone was seen once. The rearrangement joins TRBV6-1 to TRBJ2-4; a possible D gene is TRBD2 (7 bases). V was shortened by 4 bases and J by 6 bases, with 19 bases between the two germline ends. CDR3 length equals 16 residues. The germline gives CDR1 MNHNS, CDR2 SASEGT. CDR3 coding DNA: TGTGCCAGCAGTGTTCGGTGGGGGGGGGCCGGAAACATTCAGTACTTC. Its translation: CASSVRWGGAGNIQYF.

The chain is built from TRBV5-1 and TRBJ1-2; a possible D gene is TRBD1 (5 bases). The CDR3 length is 12 residues. Trimming removed 5 bases at V and 6 bases at J, with 11 bases between. CDR1 and CDR2 (germline): SGHRS, YFSETQ. CDR3 nucleotide sequence: TGCGCCAGCAGAGTAACGGGGGATGGCTACACCTTC. It translates to CASRVTGDGYTF. The full variable domain, its missing parts supplied by reference TRBV5-1 and TRBJ1-2, is KAGVTQTPRYLIKTRGQQVTLSCSPISGHRSVSWYQQTPGQGLQFLFEYFSETQRNKGNFPGRFSGRQFSNSRSEMNVSTLELGDSALYLCASRVTGDGYTFGSGTRLTVV.

This clone is a singleton in its sample. The CDR3 DNA sequence: TGTGCCAGCAGCGGCCGGGGACAGGGTAGCTCCTACAATGAGCAGTTCTTC. This encodes CASSGRGQGSSYNEQFF. The chain carries TRBV11-2 and TRBJ2-1, with TRBD1 matching 9 bases. The V gene end was trimmed by 5 bases and the J gene end by 0 bases; junction bases not matched to a gene: 8. The CDR3 sequence is 17 residues long. Germline CDR1 reads SGHAT; CDR2 reads FQNNGV.

The chain couples TRBV2 to TRBJ2-4, with TRBD1 matching over 8 bases. The trim removed 2 bases at V and 6 bases at J, leaving 6 bases unmatched. Germline assignment: CDR1 SNHLY and CDR2 FYNNEI. The CDR3 runs to 15 residues. The CDR3 loop reads CASSELRGRGNIQYF. The CDR3 DNA reads as TGTGCCAGCAGTGAACTCAGGGGGCGTGGAAACATTCAGTACTTC.